A single sample is the source of the 31 T cell receptor beta chains below, sequenced in a study of blood T cell repertoires in COVID-19. TCRdb's table, derived via immunoSEQ multiplex PCR, lists solely in-frame clones and lacks some. Of about 110,000 clones listed, 75% to 85% are singletons. Source material: peripheral blood. Receptors originate from an elderly man with COVID-19, enrolled during active disease.

The chain is built from TRBV7-2 and TRBJ1-1, with unresolved D. The CDR3 contains 13 residues. From germline, CDR1 is SGHTA and CDR2 FQGNSA. V was clipped by 3 bases and J by 2 bases, with 7 bases between them. CDR3 amino acids: CASSFNRNTEAFF. CDR3 coding DNA: TGTGCCAGCAGCTTCAACAGAAACACTGAAGCTTTCTTT.

The chain recombines TRBV2 with TRBJ1-2, with 9 bases fitting TRBD1. The J segment lost 7 bases and the V segment lost 6 bases, leaving 9 bases of the junction unmatched. CDR3 length equals 14 residues. Looked up from germline, CDR1 is SNHLY and CDR2 is FYNNEI. The CDR3 bases are TGTGCCAGCAGCCCGTCGGGACAGGGCGCTGGCTACACCTTC. It codes for CASSPSGQGAGYTF. Full variable domain (rest looked up from reference TRBV2 and TRBJ1-2): EPEVTQTPSHQVTQMGQEVILRCVPISNHLYFYWYRQILGQKVEFLVSFYNNEISEKSEIFDDQFSVERPDGSNFTLKIRSTKLEDSAMYFCASSPSGQGAGYTFGSGTRLTVV.

The chain combines TRBV18 with TRBJ2-6; D is unclear. The CDR3 length is 16 residues. The V end was cut by 2 bases, the J end by 0 bases, with 8 bases between. Germline V lookup: CDR1 KGHSH, CDR2 LQKENI. CDR3 nucleotide sequence: TGTGCCAGCTCACCAACTTTAGTCTCTGGGGCCAACGTCCTGACTTTC. Protein product: CASSPTLVSGANVLTF.

V is TRBV5-6 and J is TRBJ2-5, with 7 bases that match TRBD1. The CDR3 consists of 13 residues. Trimming cost V 4 bases and J 2 bases; bases outside gene matches: 2. The germline V gene encodes CDR1 SGHDT and CDR2 YYEEEE. The CDR3 reads CASSVGQQETQYF. As DNA, the CDR3 is TGTGCCAGCAGCGTGGGACAGCAAGAGACCCAGTACTTC.

The V gene is TRBV2, the J gene TRBJ2-7; D possibly corresponds to TRBD1 (6 bases). Germline V gene lookup returns CDR1 SNHLY and CDR2 FYNNEI. The length of the CDR3 is 11 residues. Deletions cut 7 bases from V and 4 bases from J, with 8 bases between. CDR3 region: CASKQGYEQYF. CDR3 coding DNA: TGTGCCAGCAAACAGGGTTACGAGCAGTACTTC.

The chain has TRBV5-1 and TRBJ2-7; 8 bases agree with TRBD1. The germline CDR1 and CDR2 sequences are SGHRS and YFSETQ. This CDR3 is 14 amino acids long. The J segment lost 5 bases and the V segment lost 4 bases, leaving 8 bases of the junction unmatched. The CDR3 loop reads CASSLGQGTDEQYF. CDR3 in DNA: TGCGCCAGCAGCCTCGGACAGGGAACAGACGAGCAGTACTTC.

The rearrangement uses TRBV18 and TRBJ2-1; TRBD2 agrees at 10 bases. Germline CDR1 KGHSH, CDR2 LQKENI. The CDR3 length is 15 residues. Unmatched junction bases numbered 4, after V lost 0 bases and J lost 8 bases. CDR3 in amino acids: CASSPPLAGADEQFF. In DNA, the CDR3 is TGTGCCAGCTCACCACCGCTAGCGGGAGCCGATGAGCAGTTCTTC.

This clone occurred once. This rearrangement joins TRBV28 to TRBJ2-2; D unclear. CDR1 is MDHEN and CDR2 is SYDVKM in the germline V gene. The CDR3 covers 17 residues. Trimming left V 3 bases short and J 4 bases short, with 18 bases between. CDR3 sequence reads: CASSFGSRARSTGELFF. CDR3 sequence (DNA): TGTGCCAGCAGTTTTGGTTCCCGAGCGAGAAGCACCGGGGAGCTGTTTTTT. Variable domain in full (rest from reference TRBV28 and TRBJ2-2): DVKVTQSSRYLVKRTGEKVFLECVQDMDHENMFWYRQDPGLGLRLIYFSYDVKMKEKGDIPEGYSVSREKKERFSLILESASTNQTSMYLCASSFGSRARSTGELFFGEGSRLTVL.

The CDR3 coding sequence is TGTGCCAGCAGCTTGGATAGCGGGAGCACAGATACGCAGTATTTT. As protein: CASSLDSGSTDTQYF. The chain employs TRBV5-4 and TRBJ2-3, with 7 positions matching TRBD2. The CDR3 consists of 15 residues. CDR1 and CDR2 from the germline V gene are SGHNT and YYREEE (reference sequence). V gave up 0 bases and J gave up 0 bases; unmatched junction bases: 1.

To note about this clone: One base away lies a much larger clone, so this may be a sequencing read error. This chain links TRBV7-8 with TRBJ1-1; no firm D call. Germline values: CDR1 SGHVS, CDR2 FQNEAQ. The CDR3 is made up of 13 amino acids. V dropped 6 bases and J dropped 1 base, with 9 bases sitting between them. The CDR3 sequence is CASSFTENTEAFF. The CDR3 DNA reads TGTGCCAGCAGTTTTACAGAGAACACTGAAGCTTTCTTT.

This clone has only one observation. The genes are TRBV6-6 and TRBJ2-3; 8 bases are shared with TRBD2. Losses at the gene ends were 0 bases for V and 3 bases for J; bases not matched to a gene: 5. The germline V gene has CDR1 MNHNY and CDR2 SVGAGI (reference sequence). This CDR3 is 16 amino acids long. CDR3 in DNA: TGTGCCAGCAGTTACTCTGAAGCGGGAGAGACAGATACGCAGTATTTT. Encoded protein: CASSYSEAGETDTQYF.

The chain joins TRBV30 to TRBJ1-2; 9 bases fit TRBD1. In germline, CDR1 is GTSNPN, CDR2 SVGIG (reference sequence). V trimming: 1 base; J trimming: 4 bases; junction bases outside the gene matches: 10. This CDR3 has 16 residues. The CDR3 is CAWSDDPGQGIYGYTF. In DNA form, the CDR3 reads TGTGCCTGGAGTGACGATCCGGGACAGGGAATCTATGGCTACACCTTC.

V gene TRBV3-1 (or the pseudogene TRBV3-2) combines with J gene TRBJ2-2, with D hard to call. Germline V gene sequence: CDR1 LGHDT, CDR2 YNNKEL (reference sequence). CDR3 length: 12 amino acids. V was trimmed by 3 bases and J by 8 bases, leaving 7 bases between them. This chain's CDR3 is CASSHDIGELFF. CDR3 bases: TGTGCCAGCAGCCACGACATTGGGGAGCTGTTTTTT.

The rearrangement links TRBV7-8 to TRBJ2-3; 8 bases align to TRBD2. The CDR3 loop spans 17 amino acids. Losses at the gene ends were 5 bases for V and 0 bases for J; bases not matched to a gene: 10. Germline CDR1 and CDR2: SGHVS and FQNEAQ. The CDR3 is CASSPILAGFSTDTQYF. The CDR3 DNA reads TGTGCCAGCAGCCCGATCTTAGCGGGATTCAGCACAGATACGCAGTATTTT. The variable domain in full, completed from reference TRBV7-8 and TRBJ2-3, reads GAGVSQSPRYKVAKRGQDVALRCDPISGHVSLFWYQQALGQGPEFLTYFQNEAQLDKSGLPSDRFFAERPEGSVSTLKIQRTQQEDSAVYLCASSPILAGFSTDTQYFGPGTRLTVL.

This clone has just one count. The V gene is TRBV5-3, the J gene TRBJ1-4; 7 positions agree with TRBD1. Being an ORF, TRBV5-3 has a function that is uncertain. The CDR3 consists of 15 residues. V shed 7 bases and J 4 bases; nucleotides not matched to a gene: 10. In DNA, the CDR3 is TGTGCCAGAGGGGAGAGGGGGCCTCATAATGAAAAACTGTTTTTT. Residues: CARGERGPHNEKLFF.

As DNA, the CDR3 is TGTGCCACCAGCCCAGGGGTCAATCAGCCCCAGCATTTT. It specifies CATSPGVNQPQHF. V usage is TRBV15 and J usage is TRBJ1-5, with D perhaps TRBD1 (6 bases). CDR3 length: 13 amino acids. The germline CDR1 and CDR2 sequences are LNHNV and YYDKDF (reference sequence). V was cut by 5 bases and J by 3 bases, with 8 bases left in between.

J is TRBJ2-1 and V is TRBV19, with D possibly matching TRBD2 (6 bases). The V end was cut by 1 base, the J end by 6 bases, with 10 bases between. CDR1 is LNHDA and CDR2 is SQIVND in the germline V gene (reference sequence). The CDR3 is made up of 14 amino acids. CDR3 amino acids: CASSIGRGGNEQFF. For the CDR3, the DNA is TGTGCCAGTAGTATAGGGCGGGGCGGCAATGAGCAGTTCTTC.

The chain combines TRBV4-3 with TRBJ2-1, with TRBD2 matching 7 bases. The germline V gene encodes CDR1 LGHNA and CDR2 YSLEER. V shed 1 base, J shed 8 bases, and the junction held 2 bases outside the gene matches. This CDR3 is built from 13 residues. CDR3 in DNA: TGCGCCAGCAGCCAAGGACTAGCCTATGAGCAGTTCTTC. It yields the protein CASSQGLAYEQFF.

This chain connects TRBV19 to TRBJ1-1; D perhaps matches TRBD1 (6 bases). Germline CDR1 is LNHDA and CDR2 is SQIVND (reference sequence). The CDR3 sequence is 14 residues long. The ends were cut back, 4 bases at V and 0 bases at J, with 9 bases in the middle. The CDR3: CASSTGHMNTEAFF. DNA of the CDR3: TGTGCCAGTAGTACGGGACACATGAACACTGAAGCTTTCTTT.

J is TRBJ2-1 and V is TRBV9, with TRBD2 matching 7 bases. The J segment lost 6 bases and the V segment lost 3 bases, leaving 6 bases of the junction unmatched. The V gene's germline CDR1 is SGDLS and CDR2 YYNGEE. The CDR3 loop spans 14 amino acids. CDR3 nucleotides: TGTGCCAGCAGCGGTCGGACTAGTGGCAATGAGCAGTTCTTC. It encodes CASSGRTSGNEQFF. Full variable domain (missing parts from reference TRBV9 and TRBJ2-1): DSGVTQTPKHLITATGQRVTLRCSPRSGDLSVYWYQQSLDQGLQFLIQYYNGEERAKGNILERFSAQQFPDLHSELNLSSLELGDSALYFCASSGRTSGNEQFFGPGTRLTVL.

This chain uses TRBV3-1 (or the pseudogene TRBV3-2) with TRBJ2-3; 7 nucleotides line up with TRBD1. Germline CDR1 and CDR2: LGHDT and YNNKEL (reference sequence). The CDR3 covers 16 residues. The junction had 8 bases not matched to a gene; V was cut back by 2 bases and J by 3 bases. As DNA, the CDR3 is TGTGCCAGCAGCCAACCGGACAGGATGCGTACAGATACGCAGTATTTT. Encoded protein: CASSQPDRMRTDTQYF.

The rearrangement uses TRBV7-6 and TRBJ2-3; D gene uncertain. Germline V gene sequence: CDR1 SGHVS, CDR2 FNYEAQ. Trimming cost V 3 bases and J 5 bases, with 3 bases left between them. The CDR3 runs to 11 residues. CDR3 residues: CASSFKDTQYF. CDR3 sequence (DNA): TGTGCCAGCAGCTTTAAAGATACGCAGTATTTT.

This rearrangement joins TRBV18 to TRBJ2-2; weak D call: TRBD2 (5 bases). V lost 3 bases and J lost 6, with 5 bases in between. The length of the CDR3 is 12 residues. Germline V gene lookup returns CDR1 KGHSH and CDR2 LQKENI. CDR3 DNA: TGTGCCAGCTCACCGAGGGCCGGGGAGCTGTTTTTT. Translation: CASSPRAGELFF.

The CDR3 region is CARTEGGFYGYTF. Written as DNA, the CDR3 is TGTGCCCGTACAGAAGGGGGTTTCTATGGCTACACCTTC. The chain recombines TRBV30 with TRBJ1-2; a weak D match, TRBD1 (6 bases). V lost 8 bases and J lost 4, with 17 bases in between. CDR1 GTSNPN and CDR2 SVGIG come from the germline V gene (reference sequence). The CDR3 is 13 residues long.

The V gene is TRBV9, the J gene TRBJ1-1; TRBD1 agrees at 10 bases. Germline-derived CDR1 and CDR2 are SGDLS and YYNGEE. The ends lost 2 bases at V and 0 bases at J; junction bases unmatched: 10. The CDR3 has 18 amino acids. The CDR3: CASSVGDRGGRMNTEAFF. CDR3 nucleotide sequence: TGTGCCAGCAGCGTTGGGGACAGGGGTGGTAGGATGAACACTGAAGCTTTCTTT.

This clone showed up just once. The J gene is TRBJ1-5, the V gene TRBV6-6, with 7 positions matching TRBD1. The CDR3 spans 16 residues. V shed 6 bases and J 7 bases; nucleotides not matched to a gene: 15. CDR1 and CDR2 (germline): MNHNY, SVGAGI (reference sequence). The CDR3 sequence: CASRGTSLPGGQPQHF. The DNA of the CDR3 is TGTGCCAGCAGGGGTACTAGTCTACCAGGGGGGCAGCCCCAGCATTTT.

V and J are TRBV9 and TRBJ2-3, with D maybe TRBD2 (6 bases). Germline V gene data show CDR1 as SGDLS and CDR2 as YYNGEE. CDR3 length: 13 amino acids. V shed 6 bases and J shed 6 bases, with 14 bases lying between them. CDR3 residues: CASKPGTSDTQYF. In DNA, the CDR3 is TGTGCCAGCAAACCTGGGACTTCGGATACGCAGTATTTT.

The chain is built from TRBV4-1 and TRBJ2-5; tentative D call: TRBD2 (5 bases). The CDR3 runs 15 residues. The germline CDR1 and CDR2 sequences are MGHRA and YSYEKL. V was cut by 2 bases and J by 5 bases, with 15 bases left in between. The CDR3 DNA reads as TGCGCCAGCAGCCAAAGCATGGGAGTCGGGGAGACCCAGTACTTC. This codes for CASSQSMGVGETQYF.

The chain has TRBV5-1 and TRBJ2-5, with 7 bases fitting TRBD2. The CDR3 contains 16 residues. CDR1 and CDR2 (germline): SGHRS, YFSETQ. With V trimmed by 0 bases and J by 2 bases, 7 bases remained unmatched. DNA for the CDR3: TGCGCCAGCAGCTTGGTGTACAGCGGGGATCAAGAGACCCAGTACTTC. Protein: CASSLVYSGDQETQYF.

CDR3 loop: CASSLDRATTGELFF. CDR3 bases: TGCGCCAGCAGCTTGGACAGGGCAACAACCGGGGAGCTGTTTTTT. The chain employs TRBV5-1 and TRBJ2-2, with D perhaps TRBD1 (6 bases). The V gene lost 0 bases and the J gene lost 5 bases, with 11 bases spanning the gap. The CDR3 is 15 amino acids. Germline V gene lookup returns CDR1 SGHRS and CDR2 YFSETQ.

V is TRBV6-2 or TRBV6-3 and J is TRBJ2-5; D is unclear. Per germline, CDR1 MNHEY and CDR2 SVGEGT. The CDR3 extends over 15 amino acids. Trimming removed 4 bases from V and 2 bases from J, with 14 bases in between. The CDR3 sequence: CASSSHRVAQETQYF. DNA for the CDR3: TGTGCCAGCAGTTCCCATCGGGTGGCACAAGAGACCCAGTACTTC.